Each of the 8 T cell receptor beta chains below was sequenced from the same sample in a study of blood T cells in healthy people across ages. Then a second PCR, running roughly 6 to 12 cycles, was carried out with a sample-barcoded 5' primer and a J-beta primer mix. TCRdb re-called the 5' RACE reads through MiXCR, storing one row per CDR3 protein. This sample has about a million distinct CDR3 sequences; 35% to 40% occur once, and the top ten carry around 12%. Material for sequencing was blood. The source is a man aged 18 to 30 in good health.

The V gene is TRBV20-1, the J gene TRBJ1-1, with 7 positions matching TRBD1. The CDR3 contains 18 residues. The germline V gene has CDR1 DFQATT and CDR2 SNEGSKA (reference sequence). Germline trimming cut 1 base from V and 0 bases from J; bases unmatched to any gene: 14. In DNA form, the CDR3 reads TGCAGTGCTAGAGCCCCGACAGGGAGGGCGGCCATGAACACTGAAGCTTTCTTT. This codes for CSARAPTGRAAMNTEAFF.

On this clonotype itself: A read error may explain this, as a much larger clone is one base away. The CDR3: CSSRSRGRSYNEQYF. CDR3 in DNA: TGCAGCTCTCGCTCCCGGGGGCGTTCCTACAATGAGCAGTACTTC. The rearrangement uses TRBV29-1 and TRBJ2-5; D tentatively reads TRBD1 or TRBD2 (6 bases each). This CDR3 region has 15 residues. V lost 8 bases to trimming and J lost 11 bases, with 30 bases between them. Germline-derived CDR1 and CDR2 are SQVTM and ANQGSEA.

This clonotype was counted a single time. The V call is TRBV20-1, the J call TRBJ2-5; TRBD2 matches 8 bases. The CDR3 extends over 16 amino acids. Trimming at V came to 1 base and at J to 5 bases, leaving 12 bases not matched to a gene. The germline V gene has CDR1 DFQATT and CDR2 SNEGSKA (reference sequence). CDR3 loop: CSARAPYGRAYETQYF. In nucleotides, the CDR3 is TGCAGTGCTAGAGCCCCTTACGGGAGGGCCTATGAGACCCAGTACTTC.

This clonotype was counted once. V and J are TRBV5-1 and TRBJ1-2; D is uncertain. V was clipped by 5 bases and J by 8 bases, with 19 bases between them. In germline, CDR1 is SGHRS, CDR2 YFSETQ. CDR3 length: 14 residues. The CDR3 DNA follows: TGCGCCAGCAGTCGAGTCGACTCCTCTGGGGGCTACACCTTC. Its protein is CASSRVDSSGGYTF.

Many counts were recorded for this clonotype. This sequence may be a read error, since a much larger clone differs from it by one base. V usage is TRBV6-4 and J usage is TRBJ2-1; the match to TRBD2 covers 12 bases. The tail of the sequence fits TRBJ2-7 better, so the J call may be wrong. The CDR3 covers 16 residues. The germline CDR1 and CDR2 sequences are MRHNA and SNTAGT. Written as DNA, the CDR3 is TGTGCCAGCAGTGACGGACTAGCGGGATCCTACAATGAGCAGTACTTC. This encodes CASSDGLAGSYNEQYF.

This clonotype has more than one count but fewer than ten. The chain employs TRBV12-3 or TRBV12-4 and TRBJ1-5; D is ambiguous. The CDR3 extends over 15 amino acids. Trimming cost V 4 bases and J 1 base, with 11 bases left between them. The CDR3 sequence is CASSSLRPSNQPQHF. CDR3 in DNA: TGTGCCAGCAGTTCTCTTCGACCCAGCAATCAGCCCCAGCATTTT.

This chain uses TRBV20-1 with TRBJ2-4, with TRBD2 matching over 12 bases. The V gene end was trimmed by 0 bases and the J gene end by 2 bases; junction bases not matched to a gene: 14. In germline, CDR1 is DFQATT, CDR2 SNEGSKA (reference sequence). This CDR3 comprises 20 residues. CDR3 sequence (DNA): TGCAGTGCTAGAGATAAAGGACTAGCGGGGAGCCCACGATCCAAAAACATTCAGTACTTC. The encoded protein is CSARDKGLAGSPRSKNIQYF.

The chain links TRBV10-3 to TRBJ1-1; D is undetermined. Per germline, CDR1 ENHRY and CDR2 SYGVKD. CDR3 length: 13 amino acids. V lost 6 bases to trimming and J lost 4 bases, with 12 bases between them. The CDR3 sequence: CAIRSSVGTEAFF. The CDR3 DNA is TGTGCCATCAGGAGTAGTGTGGGCACTGAAGCTTTCTTT.